The 21 T cell receptor beta chains in this list originate from one sample, sequenced in a study of shared clonotypes between healthy human individuals. Clones were sequenced by immunoSEQ multiplex PCR, and TCRdb holds only the in-frame ones, with some missing. The table lists about 820,000 clones, almost 95% of them singletons. It was CD45RO-negative cells, positively selected for CCR7, that made up naive CD8 cells, with terminally differentiated effector memory CD45RA+ cells excluded. Sequenced: naive CD8+ T cells sorted from blood. The receptors stem from a man aged 25 to 45 in good health.

The chain joins TRBV18 to TRBJ1-2, with 9 nucleotides matching TRBD1. V shed 2 bases and J 1 base; nucleotides not matched to a gene: 2. CDR1 and CDR2 (germline): KGHSH, LQKENI. CDR3 size: 15 residues. The CDR3 DNA is TGTGCCAGCTCACCAACAGGGGGCCGTAACTATGGCTACACCTTC. Translated, it gives CASSPTGGRNYGYTF.

J is TRBJ2-1 and V is TRBV27; the D gene is possibly TRBD2 (5 bases). This CDR3 comprises 16 residues. Germline values: CDR1 MNHEY, CDR2 SMNVEV (reference sequence). V was cut by 5 bases and J by 6 bases, with 20 bases left in between. The CDR3 loop reads CASSAHSAGYFNEQFF. For the CDR3, the DNA is TGTGCCAGCAGTGCCCACTCGGCGGGCTACTTCAATGAGCAGTTCTTC.

The rearrangement links TRBV14 to TRBJ1-1; D not resolved. The CDR3 has 17 amino acids. Germline V gene sequence: CDR1 SGHDN, CDR2 FVKESK. V gave up 2 bases and J gave up 0 bases, with 16 bases separating them. The CDR3 is CASSQLPGSSLNTEAFF. The CDR3, as DNA: TGTGCCAGCAGCCAACTACCCGGGAGCAGCCTGAACACTGAAGCTTTCTTT.

This chain uses TRBV10-3 with TRBJ2-7, with D possibly being TRBD2 (5 bases). The CDR3 runs to 13 residues. Trimming left V 6 bases short and J 3 bases short, with 12 bases between. CDR1 is ENHRY and CDR2 is SYGVKD in the germline V gene. The CDR3: CAIRTGSYYEQYF. DNA of the CDR3: TGTGCCATCAGAACGGGATCCTACTACGAGCAGTACTTC.

This clone was seen only once. The chain has TRBV6-1 and TRBJ2-1; TRBD1 matches 7 bases. In germline, CDR1 is MNHNS, CDR2 SASEGT. This CDR3 comprises 15 residues. V lost 3 bases and J lost 1; bases outside the gene matches: 3. CDR3 in DNA: TGTGCCAGCAGTGATCAGGGGGAGTCCTACAATGAGCAGTTCTTC. It translates to CASSDQGESYNEQFF.

The V call is TRBV19, the J call TRBJ2-1; 12 bases match TRBD2. The germline CDR1 and CDR2 sequences are LNHDA and SQIVND (reference sequence). J lost 6 bases, V lost 0 bases, and 9 bases had no gene match. The length of the CDR3 is 18 residues. CDR3 protein: CASSIDQIRTSGINEQFF. CDR3 DNA: TGTGCCAGTAGTATAGATCAAATCAGGACTAGCGGGATCAATGAGCAGTTCTTC.

This clone appeared once. This chain uses TRBV6-1 with TRBJ2-3; 11 bases are shared with TRBD2. Germline-derived CDR1 and CDR2 are MNHNS and SASEGT. J was trimmed by 3 bases and V by 0 bases; bases with no gene match: 5. This CDR3 has 17 residues. CDR3 sequence: CASSEAWASGRTDTQYF. CDR3 DNA sequence: TGTGCCAGCAGTGAAGCTTGGGCTAGCGGGAGGACAGATACGCAGTATTTT.

The chain has TRBV7-8 and TRBJ2-7; 8 nucleotides align to TRBD2. CDR1 is SGHVS and CDR2 is FQNEAQ in the germline V gene. The CDR3 covers 17 residues. The junction had 13 bases not matched to a gene; V was cut back by 1 base and J by 5 bases. For the CDR3, the DNA is TGTGCCAGCAGCTTAGAAGGGCTTCCCGGGAGGGGCGACGAGCAGTACTTC. Protein: CASSLEGLPGRGDEQYF.

The chain uses TRBV5-1 and TRBJ2-7, with TRBD1 matching over 8 bases. Germline lookup yields CDR1 SGHRS and CDR2 YFSETQ. After removal of 3 bases from V and 0 bases from J, the junction contained 8 bases not matched to a gene. CDR3 length equals 16 residues. The CDR3 coding sequence is TGCGCCAGCAGCTCTAAGACAGGGGATAACTCCTACGAGCAGTACTTC. Protein: CASSSKTGDNSYEQYF.

This clone is a singleton in its sample. This rearrangement joins TRBV9 to TRBJ2-7, with D perhaps TRBD1 (6 bases). The germline CDR1 and CDR2 sequences are SGDLS and YYNGEE. V lost 3 bases to trimming and J lost 5 bases, with 12 bases between them. The CDR3 consists of 13 residues. The CDR3 sequence: CASSGTGSHEQYF. CDR3 nucleotide sequence: TGTGCCAGCAGCGGCACAGGGTCCCACGAGCAGTACTTC.

V is TRBV2 and J is TRBJ2-5, with D unresolved. Per the germline V gene, CDR1 is SNHLY and CDR2 is FYNNEI. V was pared by 2 bases and J by 4 bases, with 14 bases between. The CDR3 has 15 amino acids. CDR3 sequence (DNA): TGTGCCAGCAGTGAATTTACCTCCGTGGGAGAGACCCAGTACTTC. Protein sequence: CASSEFTSVGETQYF.

The gene calls are TRBV7-6 and TRBJ2-3; 12 positions match TRBD1. The CDR3 covers 15 residues. V was pared by 3 bases and J by 5 bases, with 3 bases of the junction left unmatched. Germline V gene lookup returns CDR1 SGHVS and CDR2 FNYEAQ. The CDR3 nucleotides are TGTGCCAGCAGCTTTGGGACAGGGGGCGGAGATACGCAGTATTTT. Residues: CASSFGTGGGDTQYF. Full variable domain (outside the CDR3, taken from reference TRBV7-6 and TRBJ2-3): GAGVSQSPRYKVTKRGQDVALRCDPISGHVSLYWYRQALGQGPEFLTYFNYEAQQDKSGLPNDRFSAERPEGSISTLTIQRTEQRDSAMYRCASSFGTGGGDTQYFGPGTRLTVL.

The chain joins TRBV21-1 to TRBJ2-1. TRBV21-1 is a documented pseudogene. The length of the CDR3 is 10 residues. As DNA, the CDR3 is TGTGCCAGCAGCTACAATGAGCAGTTCTTC. This gives the protein CASSYNEQFF.

J is TRBJ2-7 and V is TRBV27, with D possibly being TRBD2 (6 bases). The germline gives CDR1 MNHEY, CDR2 SMNVEV (reference sequence). This CDR3 contains 15 residues. V lost 5 bases and J lost 3, with 17 bases in between. CDR3: CASSLIRGLHYEQYF. In nucleotides, the CDR3 is TGTGCCAGCAGTCTCATACGGGGACTGCACTACGAGCAGTACTTC.

The rearrangement uses TRBV19 and TRBJ2-7; TRBD2 matches at 13 bases. Germline V gene sequence: CDR1 LNHDA, CDR2 SQIVND (reference sequence). This CDR3 comprises 18 residues. Germline trimming cut 4 bases from V and 4 bases from J; bases unmatched to any gene: 13. The CDR3 spells CASSTLSRTSGSWYEQYF. CDR3 DNA sequence: TGTGCCAGTAGTACCCTAAGTCGGACTAGCGGGAGTTGGTACGAGCAGTACTTC.

This chain links TRBV5-4 with TRBJ2-3; 7 positions match TRBD2. The CDR3 is made up of 15 amino acids. V lost 2 bases, J lost 6 bases, and 9 bases stayed unmatched. Germline lookup yields CDR1 SGHNT and CDR2 YYREEE (reference sequence). The CDR3 loop is CASSFGAGDADTQYF. CDR3 bases: TGTGCCAGCAGCTTCGGGGCGGGAGATGCGGATACGCAGTATTTT.

The V and J genes are TRBV27 and TRBJ2-7; 8 bases fit TRBD2. CDR3 length: 15 amino acids. Germline CDR1 and CDR2: MNHEY and SMNVEV (reference sequence). V was pared by 8 bases and J by 4 bases, with 13 bases of the junction left unmatched. CDR3 sequence (DNA): TGTGCCAGCCAGTTTGTCTTTGCGGGAGGATACGAGCAGTACTTC. It specifies CASQFVFAGGYEQYF.

This clone appeared once. The V call is TRBV5-1, the J call TRBJ2-1; 7 bases are shared with TRBD2. This CDR3 has 16 amino acids. Germline V gives CDR1 SGHRS, CDR2 YFSETQ. V lost 4 bases, J lost 5 bases, and 12 bases stayed unmatched. CDR3 coding DNA: TGCGCCAGCAGCCCGGGGGGTCTTATGGTTAACAATGAGCAGTTCTTC. Residues: CASSPGGLMVNNEQFF.

This chain links TRBV11-3 with TRBJ2-7, with D possibly matching TRBD1 (6 bases). CDR3 size: 13 residues. V was trimmed by 7 bases and J by 1 base, leaving 11 bases between them. Germline V gives CDR1 SGHNT, CDR2 YENEEA. As DNA, the CDR3 is TGTGCCAGCAAGGCCAGGGGTTCCTACGAGCAGTACTTC. Translated, it gives CASKARGSYEQYF.

With regard to this clone: Other DNA sequences in this sample translate to the same CDR3. This chain links TRBV7-9 with TRBJ1-1; D gene uncertain. The germline V gene has CDR1 SEHNR and CDR2 FQNEAQ (reference sequence). The CDR3 covers 12 residues. With 1 base removed from V and 8 bases from J, the gap between germline ends came to 8 bases. In DNA, the CDR3 is TGTGCCAGCAGCTTAGGGCAACCGGAAGCTTTCTTT. It yields the protein CASSLGQPEAFF.

The chain uses TRBV27 and TRBJ2-1; D is ambiguous. CDR3 length: 14 amino acids. Germline V gene sequence: CDR1 MNHEY, CDR2 SMNVEV (reference sequence). The germline V and J ends were trimmed by 6 bases and 5 bases, with 14 bases remaining between them. CDR3 in DNA: TGTGCCAGCAGCCTAATGCTATATAACAATGAGCAGTTCTTC. Amino acids: CASSLMLYNNEQFF.